This TCR beta chain came from a study of cytomegalovirus exposure and HLA in healthy donors. J lost 3 bases, V lost 1 base, and 6 bases had no gene match. CDR1 is SGHRS, CDR2 YFSETQ, per germline. This CDR3 spans 15 amino acids. The study, taken as a whole, reports: For most TCR beta V segments, an earlier analysis put the productive rate at about 90% or about 30% of the time. The study had only CMV serostatus as immune exposure information. In vitro assays verified that three CMV-associated chains recognized CMV antigens specifically. Being indistinguishable, some V segments were excluded, TRBV6-2 and TRBV6-3 among them.

A word on this clone: Its antigen is not identified.

Amplification used 60 Vbeta primers and 13 Jbeta primers. Generated by immunoSEQ multiplex PCR, the TCRdb table keeps only in-frame clones and is missing some. The table records 110,000 or so clones, 76% of them present only once. The sequencing sample was made of PBMCs. The sequence derives from a middle-aged man in good health and CMV-seropositive. The chain carries TRBV5-1 and TRBJ2-7; 8 nucleotides match TRBD2. The CDR3 DNA is TGCGCCAGCAGCTTGTCGCGCGGGAGGTACTACGAGCAGTACTTC. Its protein product is CASSLSRGRYYEQYF.